Here is one T cell receptor (beta chain) with its context. Antigen specificity is unknown. V was shortened by 0 bases and J by 0 bases, with 6 bases between the two germline ends. CDR1 is WNHNN and CDR2 is SYGVQD in the germline V gene (reference sequence). The CDR3 extends over 14 amino acids. These data originate in a study of T cell responses to AZD1222 COVID-19 vaccine. Study results and limitations: Receipt of two AZD1222 doses was followed by a rise in Spike-specific TCR breadth and depth. Most donors were white British, females outnumbered males, and clonal diversity was possibly underestimated. Among those given AZD1222, only 6 or 7 were seropositive at baseline. Spike was spanned by vaccine-associated CD4 TCRs, which were dominant at 160-218 and 743-854.

Repertoires were generated with immunoSEQ multiplex PCR, while TCRdb's copy carries only in-frame clones and drops some. The sample has approximately 92,000 clones; around 90% are singletons. The specimen comprised peripheral blood, sampled on day 0 of AZD1222 vaccination. The rearrangement uses TRBV10-1 and TRBJ2-7; D gene uncertain. The receptor comes from an adult in good health. The CDR3 protein is CASSESHSSYEQYF. CDR3 DNA sequence: TGCGCCAGCAGTGAGTCGCACTCCTCCTACGAGCAGTACTTC.